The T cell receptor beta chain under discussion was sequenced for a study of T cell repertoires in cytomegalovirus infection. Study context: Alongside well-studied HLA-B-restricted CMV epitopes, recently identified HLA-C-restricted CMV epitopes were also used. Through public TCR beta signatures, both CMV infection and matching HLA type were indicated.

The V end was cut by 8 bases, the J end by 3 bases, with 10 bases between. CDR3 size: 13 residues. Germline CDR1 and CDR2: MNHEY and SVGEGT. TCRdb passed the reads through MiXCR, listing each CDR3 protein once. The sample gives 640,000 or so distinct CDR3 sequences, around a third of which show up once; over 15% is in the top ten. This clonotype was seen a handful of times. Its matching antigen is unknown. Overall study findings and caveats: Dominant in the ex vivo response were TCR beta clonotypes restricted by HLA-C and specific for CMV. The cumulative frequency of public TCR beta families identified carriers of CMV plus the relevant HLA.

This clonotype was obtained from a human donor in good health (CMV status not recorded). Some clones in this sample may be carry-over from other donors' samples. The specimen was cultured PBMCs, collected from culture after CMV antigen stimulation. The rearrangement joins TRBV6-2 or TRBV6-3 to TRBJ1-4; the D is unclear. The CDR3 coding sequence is TGTGCCAGCTATACCGGAGCTAATGAAAAACTGTTTTTT. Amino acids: CASYTGANEKLFF.